This is a list of T cell receptor beta chains from one sample in a study of OX40 agonist ivuxolimab in advanced cancers. Using immunoSEQ multiplex PCR, the repertoire was profiled, and TCRdb retains in-frame clones only, with some absent. The sample holds tens of thousands of clones; about 80% are singletons and the top ten take under 25%. Sequencing used CD4+ or CD8+ T cells sorted from blood, obtained in a trial of the OX40 agonist ivuxolimab. The receptor source for this set is an adult with an advanced solid tumor such as melanoma, head and neck, liver or kidney cancer. Each CDR3 is given with its conserved first and last residue. Each record gives: D gene, J gene, clone size, V gene, CDR3 protein, CDR3 DNA. A D gene is named only where the DNA matches it firmly. Size is stated for part of the rows, as once, few or many counts, or as a class when the clone is expanded.

>TRBD1|TRBJ2-7|-|TRBV6-1
CASSETGDSYEQYF
TGTGCCAGCAGTGAAACAGGGGATTCCTACGAGCAGTACTTC
>-|TRBJ1-2|-|TRBV6-6
CASSYSKASNYGYTF
TGTGCCAGCAGTTACTCGAAAGCCTCTAACTATGGCTACACCTTC
>TRBD1|TRBJ1-5|-|TRBV30
CAWSETGGNQPQHF
TGTGCCTGGAGTGAGACAGGGGGCAATCAGCCCCAGCATTTT
>-|TRBJ2-2|-|TRBV28
CASSSPGRNTGELFF
TGTGCCAGCAGTTCGCCGGGGCGGAACACCGGGGAGCTGTTTTTT
>TRBD1|TRBJ1-2|-|TRBV6-1
CASSGGATGYNYGYTF
TGTGCCAGCAGTGGGGGGGCGACAGGGTATAACTATGGCTACACCTTC
>-|TRBJ2-5|-|TRBV9
CASSVAGRQETQYF
TGTGCCAGCAGCGTAGCTGGGCGACAAGAGACCCAGTACTTC
>-|TRBJ1-3|-|TRBV4-1
CASSQAGFGNTIYF
TGCGCCAGCAGCCAAGCAGGGTTTGGAAACACCATATATTTT
>-|TRBJ2-1|-|TRBV7-6
CASSLGGILQFF
TGTGCCAGCAGCTTAGGGGGGATCTTGCAGTTCTTC
>-|TRBJ2-1|-|TRBV9
CASSVAGYNEQFF
TGTGCCAGCAGCGTAGCGGGCTACAATGAGCAGTTCTTC
>TRBD1|TRBJ1-2|-|TRBV4-3
CASSQRDRGSGYTF
TGCGCCAGCAGCCAGCGGGACAGGGGTTCTGGCTACACCTTC
>-|TRBJ1-1|-|TRBV10-1
CASSAESEALEAFF
TGCGCCAGCAGTGCTGAGAGCGAGGCTCTGGAAGCTTTCTTT
>TRBD1|TRBJ1-4|many|TRBV13
CASSLSTRTGNEKLFF
TGTGCCAGCAGCTTATCAACCCGGACAGGGAATGAAAAACTGTTTTTT
>TRBD1|TRBJ2-7|few|TRBV4-1
CASSQDYGTGVEQYF
TGCGCCAGCAGCCAAGATTACGGGACAGGGGTTGAGCAGTACTTC
>-|TRBJ2-1|-|TRBV29-1
CSVEGGTHEQFF
TGCAGCGTTGAAGGGGGGACCCATGAGCAGTTCTTC
>-|TRBJ1-2|-|TRBV7-2
CASSFGSNYGYTF
TGTGCCAGCAGCTTTGGGTCTAACTATGGCTACACCTTC
>-|TRBJ2-7|-|TRBV7-9
CASSRVAQVYEQYF
TGTGCCAGCAGCCGAGTGGCCCAGGTCTACGAGCAGTACTTC
>-|TRBJ2-3|few|TRBV7-6
CASSLTKGTDTQYF
TGTGCCAGCAGCTTAACAAAGGGCACAGATACGCAGTATTTT
>-|TRBJ1-1|-|TRBV7-8
CASSHPGTFNTEAFF
TGTGCCAGCAGCCATCCGGGAACCTTTAACACTGAAGCTTTCTTT
>TRBD1|TRBJ2-7|-|TRBV4-2
CASSQLPGQGVDEQYF
TGTGCCAGCAGCCAACTTCCGGGACAGGGCGTTGATGAGCAGTACTTC
>-|TRBJ2-1|-|TRBV28
CASSGLPRRNNEQFF
TGTGCCAGCAGTGGTCTGCCCCGGCGGAACAATGAGCAGTTCTTC
>TRBD2|TRBJ2-2|-|TRBV12-5
CASGSSSSGGNTGELFF
TGTGCTAGTGGGTCCTCATCAAGCGGGGGGAACACCGGGGAGCTGTTTTTT
>-|TRBJ2-1|-|TRBV30
CAWSVGANEQFF
TGTGCCTGGAGTGTTGGGGCCAATGAGCAGTTCTTC
>TRBD1|TRBJ1-5|-|TRBV28
CASSFPGGAEGAGQPQHF
TGTGCCAGCAGTTTCCCCGGGGGGGCCGAGGGGGCTGGTCAGCCCCAGCATTTT
>-|TRBJ2-7|-|TRBV12-2
CASRSAGTEDSYEQYF
TGTGCAAGTCGTAGTGCAGGTACAGAAGACTCCTACGAGCAGTACTTC
>-|TRBJ1-2|medium-sized|TRBV6-6
CASSYSREEPCYTF
TGTGCCAGCAGTTACTCGAGGGAGGAGCCGTGCTACACCTTC
>-|TRBJ1-2|-|TRBV5-4
CASSLRDTLYGYTF
TGTGCCAGCAGCTTAAGGGACACGCTCTATGGCTACACCTTC
>TRBD1|TRBJ1-6|-|TRBV7-3
CASSLKGDSLFYSPLHF
TGTGCCAGCAGCTTAAAGGGGGACAGTCTCTTTTATTCACCCCTCCACTTT
>-|TRBJ1-2|-|TRBV20-1
CSVNYGYTF
TGCAGTGTGAACTATGGCTACACCTTC
>TRBD1|TRBJ1-5|few|TRBV7-8
CASSLRGGGQGVGQPQHF
TGTGCCAGCAGCTTAAGAGGTGGGGGACAGGGGGTTGGGCAGCCCCAGCATTTT
>TRBD2|TRBJ2-1|-|TRBV27
CASSSSGPRNEQFF
TGTGCCAGCAGTTCTAGCGGACCCAGGAATGAGCAGTTCTTC